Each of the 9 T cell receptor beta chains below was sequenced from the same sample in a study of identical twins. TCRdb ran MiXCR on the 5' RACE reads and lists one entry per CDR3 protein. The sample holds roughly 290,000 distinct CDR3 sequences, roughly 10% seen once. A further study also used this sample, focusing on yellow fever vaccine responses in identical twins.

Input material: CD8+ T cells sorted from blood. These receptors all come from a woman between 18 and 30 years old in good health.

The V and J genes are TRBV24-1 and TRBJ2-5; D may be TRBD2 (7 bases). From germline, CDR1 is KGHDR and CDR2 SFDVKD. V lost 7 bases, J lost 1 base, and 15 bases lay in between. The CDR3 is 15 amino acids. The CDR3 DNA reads TGTGCCACCAGACCGACAGGCGGGGGCCAAGAGACCCAGTACTTC. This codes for CATRPTGGGQETQYF.

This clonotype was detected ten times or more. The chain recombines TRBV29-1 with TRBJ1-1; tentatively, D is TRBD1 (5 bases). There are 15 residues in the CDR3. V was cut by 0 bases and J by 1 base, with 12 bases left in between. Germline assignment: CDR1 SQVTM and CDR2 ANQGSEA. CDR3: CSVEEGAGGNTEAFF. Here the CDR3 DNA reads TGCAGCGTTGAAGAAGGGGCGGGGGGGAACACTGAAGCTTTCTTT.

CDR3: CASSHSLDTPDGYTF. The CDR3, as DNA: TGTGCCAGCAGTCATAGCCTAGACACGCCGGATGGCTACACCTTC. This chain links TRBV6-1 with TRBJ1-2, with D unresolved. Germline assignment: CDR1 MNHNS and CDR2 SASEGT. The germline V and J ends were trimmed by 5 bases and 6 bases, with 19 bases remaining between them. The CDR3 totals 15 residues.

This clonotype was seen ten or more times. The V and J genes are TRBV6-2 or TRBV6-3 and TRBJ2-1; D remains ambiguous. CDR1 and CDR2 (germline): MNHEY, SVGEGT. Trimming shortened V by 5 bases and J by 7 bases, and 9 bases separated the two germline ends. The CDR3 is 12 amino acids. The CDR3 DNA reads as TGTGCCAGCAGTAAAATAGGAAATGAGCAGTTCTTC. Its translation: CASSKIGNEQFF.

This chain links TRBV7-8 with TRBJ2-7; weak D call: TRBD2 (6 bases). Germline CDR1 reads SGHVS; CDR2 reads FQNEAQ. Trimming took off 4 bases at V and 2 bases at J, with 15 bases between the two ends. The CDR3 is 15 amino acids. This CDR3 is CASSSLGGETYEQYF. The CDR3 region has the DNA TGTGCCAGCAGCTCCCTTGGCGGGGAAACCTACGAGCAGTACTTC. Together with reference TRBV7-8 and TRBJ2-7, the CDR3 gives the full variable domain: GAGVSQSPRYKVAKRGQDVALRCDPISGHVSLFWYQQALGQGPEFLTYFQNEAQLDKSGLPSDRFFAERPEGSVSTLKIQRTQQEDSAVYLCASSSLGGETYEQYFGPGTRLTVT.

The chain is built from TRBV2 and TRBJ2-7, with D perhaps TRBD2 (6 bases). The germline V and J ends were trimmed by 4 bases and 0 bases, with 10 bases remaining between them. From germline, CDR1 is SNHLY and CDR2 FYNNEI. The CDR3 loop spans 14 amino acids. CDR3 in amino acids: CASSVAALSYEQYF. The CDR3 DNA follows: TGTGCCAGCAGTGTAGCGGCCCTCTCCTACGAGCAGTACTTC. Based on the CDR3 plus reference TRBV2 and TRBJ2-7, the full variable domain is EPEVTQTPSHQVTQMGQEVILRCVPISNHLYFYWYRQILGQKVEFLVSFYNNEISEKSEIFDDQFSVERPDGSNFTLKIRSTKLEDSAMYFCASSVAALSYEQYFGPGTRLTVT.

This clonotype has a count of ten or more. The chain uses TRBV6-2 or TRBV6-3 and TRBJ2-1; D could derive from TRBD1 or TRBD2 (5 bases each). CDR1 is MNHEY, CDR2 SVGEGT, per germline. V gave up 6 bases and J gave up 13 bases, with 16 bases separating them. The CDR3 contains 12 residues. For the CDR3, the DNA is TGTGCCAGCAGCCCCCACCGGGACGAACAGTTCTTC. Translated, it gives CASSPHRDEQFF.

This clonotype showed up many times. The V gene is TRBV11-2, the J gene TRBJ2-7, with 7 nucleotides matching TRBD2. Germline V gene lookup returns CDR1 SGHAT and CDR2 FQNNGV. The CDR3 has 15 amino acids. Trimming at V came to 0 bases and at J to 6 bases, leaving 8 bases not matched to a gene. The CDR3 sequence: CASSLEGTIHTEQYF. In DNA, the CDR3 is TGTGCCAGCAGCTTAGAGGGGACTATTCACACCGAGCAGTACTTC. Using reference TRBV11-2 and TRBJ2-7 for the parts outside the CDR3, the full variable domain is EAGVAQSPRYKIIEKRQSVAFWCNPISGHATLYWYQQILGQGPKLLIQFQNNGVVDDSQLPKDRFSAERLKGVDSTLKIQPAKLEDSAVYLCASSLEGTIHTEQYFGPGTRLTVT.

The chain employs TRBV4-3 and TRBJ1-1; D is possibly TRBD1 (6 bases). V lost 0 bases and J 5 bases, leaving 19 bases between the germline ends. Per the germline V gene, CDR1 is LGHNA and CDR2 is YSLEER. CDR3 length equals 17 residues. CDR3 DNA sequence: TGCGCCAGCAGCCAAGATTGGGGCGGGGGCACGGAAACTGAAGCTTTCTTT. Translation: CASSQDWGGGTETEAFF.